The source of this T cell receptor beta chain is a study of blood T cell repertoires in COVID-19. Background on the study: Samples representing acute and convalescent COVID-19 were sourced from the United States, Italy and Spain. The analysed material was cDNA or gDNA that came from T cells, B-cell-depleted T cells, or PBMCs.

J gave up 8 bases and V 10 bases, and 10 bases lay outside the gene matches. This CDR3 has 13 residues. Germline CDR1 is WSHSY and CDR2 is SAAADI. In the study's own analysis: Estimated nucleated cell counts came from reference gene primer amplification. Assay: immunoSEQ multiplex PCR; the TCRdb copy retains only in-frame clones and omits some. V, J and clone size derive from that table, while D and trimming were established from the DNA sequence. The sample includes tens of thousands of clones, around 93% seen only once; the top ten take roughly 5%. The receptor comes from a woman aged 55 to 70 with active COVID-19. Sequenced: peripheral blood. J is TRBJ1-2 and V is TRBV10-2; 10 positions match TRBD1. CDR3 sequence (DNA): TGCGCCACCACAGGGTTGACAGGGGGCGGCTACACCTTC. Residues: CATTGLTGGGYTF.